The following is a T cell receptor beta chain sequence with its context. Its antigen is unidentified. The data were obtained in a study of early T cells in non-severe SARS-CoV-2 infection. Turning to the study itself: It was bulk RNA from unsorted whole blood that was sequenced, and the chains were unpaired. Regarding the study as a whole: VDJdb matching favored anti-spike CD8 responses, missing private and CD4 specificities.

The CDR3 runs 13 residues. The germline V gene encodes CDR1 MNHEY and CDR2 SMNVEV (reference sequence). V was clipped by 10 bases and J by 1 base, with 13 bases between them. Researchers tagged individual cDNA molecules with unique molecular identifiers. TCRdb re-called the 5' RACE reads through MiXCR, storing one row per CDR3 protein. In the table there are 56,000 or so distinct CDR3 sequences, under 12% of which are singletons. The source is an adult who was a healthcare worker with PCR-confirmed SARS-CoV-2 infection or an uninfected control (not recorded which). This chain links TRBV27 with TRBJ1-1, with D possibly TRBD1 on 5 matching bases. The material sequenced was whole blood. For the CDR3, the DNA is TGTGCCATCCGGGGGGTCTCGAACACTGAAGCTTTCTTT. Translating it yields CAIRGVSNTEAFF.